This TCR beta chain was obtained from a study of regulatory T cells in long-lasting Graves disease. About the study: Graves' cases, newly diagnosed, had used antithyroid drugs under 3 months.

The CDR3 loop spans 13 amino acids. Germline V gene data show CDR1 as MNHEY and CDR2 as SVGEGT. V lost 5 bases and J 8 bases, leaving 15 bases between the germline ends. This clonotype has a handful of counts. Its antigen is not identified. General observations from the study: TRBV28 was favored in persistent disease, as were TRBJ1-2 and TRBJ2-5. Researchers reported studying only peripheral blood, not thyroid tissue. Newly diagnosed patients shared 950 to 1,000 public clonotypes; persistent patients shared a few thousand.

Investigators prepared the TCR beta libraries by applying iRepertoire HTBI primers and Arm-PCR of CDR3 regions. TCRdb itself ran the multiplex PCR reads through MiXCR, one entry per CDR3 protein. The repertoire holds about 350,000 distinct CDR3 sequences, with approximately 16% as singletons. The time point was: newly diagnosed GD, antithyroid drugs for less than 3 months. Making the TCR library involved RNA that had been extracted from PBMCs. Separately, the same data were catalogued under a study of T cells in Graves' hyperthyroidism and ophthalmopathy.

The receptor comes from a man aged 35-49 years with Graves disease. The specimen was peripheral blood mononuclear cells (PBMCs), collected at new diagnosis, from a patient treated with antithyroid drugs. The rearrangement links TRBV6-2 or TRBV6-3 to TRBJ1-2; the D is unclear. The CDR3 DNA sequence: TGTGCCAGCAGTCCCCGCCGGGCGCGCGGCTACACCTTC. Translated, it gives CASSPRRARGYTF.